This entry lists 21 T cell receptor beta chains sequenced from one sample in a study of cytomegalovirus exposure and HLA in healthy donors. PCR primers comprised 60 Vbeta and 13 Jbeta primers. Generated by immunoSEQ multiplex PCR, the TCRdb table keeps only in-frame clones and is missing some. The table includes 130,000 to 150,000 clones, 73% detected once. The sequencing sample was made of PBMCs. These receptors originate from a woman aged 40-49 years in good health and CMV-seronegative.

V usage is TRBV6-5 and J usage is TRBJ1-1; D possibly corresponds to TRBD1 (5 bases). The length of the CDR3 is 13 residues. CDR1 is MNHEY, CDR2 SVGAGI, per germline. Between the trimmed V and J ends, which lost 3 bases and 11 bases, there was a span of 16 bases. In nucleotides, the CDR3 is TGTGCCAGCAGTTATCGTTCAGGGTCCGACGCTTTCTTT. It translates to CASSYRSGSDAFF.

In its sample, this clone was seen a few times. The chain joins TRBV4-3 to TRBJ1-1; 7 nucleotides line up with TRBD1. The germline gives CDR1 LGHNA, CDR2 YSLEER. The CDR3 contains 15 residues. J lost 1 base, V lost 2 bases, and 4 bases had no gene match. The CDR3 loop reads CASSQPGQWNTEAFF. CDR3 nucleotide sequence: TGCGCCAGCAGCCAACCGGGACAGTGGAACACTGAAGCTTTCTTT.

The V and J genes are TRBV28 and TRBJ1-2; the D is unclear. Trimming took 3 bases from V and 7 from J, leaving 15 bases between them. CDR3 size: 14 residues. The germline V gene has CDR1 MDHEN and CDR2 SYDVKM. This CDR3 reads CASSFRPLRGGYTF. The DNA of the CDR3 is TGTGCCAGCAGTTTCCGCCCCCTGCGGGGTGGCTACACCTTC.

This chain connects TRBV5-6 to TRBJ1-1; 8 bases map to TRBD1. The trim removed 2 bases at V and 3 bases at J, leaving 9 bases unmatched. This CDR3 region has 16 residues. Germline-derived CDR1 and CDR2 are SGHDT and YYEEEE. The CDR3, as DNA: TGTGCCAGCAGCTTCAGCAGGACAGGGCCGTACACTGAAGCTTTCTTT. It encodes CASSFSRTGPYTEAFF.

The chain combines TRBV2 with TRBJ2-1; D not resolved. The CDR3 covers 12 residues. Germline V gene sequence: CDR1 SNHLY, CDR2 FYNNEI. Trimming removed 5 bases at V and 4 bases at J, with 6 bases between. The CDR3 coding sequence is TGTGCCAGCAGTCCGTCTTACAATGAGCAGTTCTTC. Its protein product is CASSPSYNEQFF.

The chain couples TRBV2 to TRBJ1-3, with D hard to call. The CDR3 has 16 residues. Germline CDR1 is SNHLY and CDR2 is FYNNEI. Trimming pared 7 bases from V and 4 bases from J, leaving 20 bases between. CDR3 sequence reads: CASTEGRIQNGNTIYF. In DNA, the CDR3 is TGTGCCAGCACCGAAGGCAGGATACAAAACGGAAACACCATATATTTT.

J is TRBJ2-1 and V is TRBV7-3, with a tentative D call TRBD2 (6 bases). This CDR3 has 16 amino acids. Germline-derived CDR1 and CDR2 are SGHTA and FQGTGA. V was pared by 4 bases and J by 1 base, with 14 bases between. CDR3 sequence (DNA): TGTGCCAGCAGCTACGCTGGGGGAGGTTCCTACAATGAGCAGTTCTTC. The encoded protein is CASSYAGGGSYNEQFF.

This sequence joins TRBV7-9 and TRBJ2-3; D unresolved. Trimming stripped 5 bases from V and 7 bases from J, with 10 bases between. CDR3 length: 12 amino acids. In germline, CDR1 is SEHNR, CDR2 FQNEAQ (reference sequence). CDR3 loop: CASSQRSHTQYF. DNA for the CDR3: TGTGCCAGCAGCCAGCGTTCACATACGCAGTATTTT.

The CDR3 is CASSLWGSGGGNQPQHF. The CDR3 coding sequence is TGTGCCAGCAGCTTATGGGGATCGGGCGGGGGCAATCAGCCCCAGCATTTT. The chain uses TRBV7-2 and TRBJ1-5; D is ambiguous. This CDR3 has 17 residues. V dropped 2 bases and J dropped 2 bases, with 16 bases sitting between them. Germline V CDR1 and CDR2: SGHTA, FQGNSA.

CDR3 residues: CASSLRAGAGDGSNQPQHF. DNA of the CDR3: TGTGCCAGCAGTTTAAGGGCTGGGGCAGGGGATGGGAGCAATCAGCCCCAGCATTTT. The chain combines TRBV28 with TRBJ1-5; D possibly corresponds to TRBD1 (6 bases). This CDR3 comprises 19 residues. The germline V gene encodes CDR1 MDHEN and CDR2 SYDVKM. V lost 2 bases and J 1 base, leaving 21 bases between the germline ends.

This rearrangement joins TRBV7-6 to TRBJ2-7; a possible D gene is TRBD1 (6 bases). With 3 bases removed from V and 5 bases from J, the gap between germline ends came to 11 bases. The CDR3 totals 13 residues. Germline CDR1 SGHVS, CDR2 FNYEAQ. The chain's CDR3 is CASSFQGWDEQYF. DNA for the CDR3: TGTGCCAGCAGCTTTCAGGGGTGGGACGAGCAGTACTTC.

CDR3 protein: CASSSRISGGVTGELFF. The DNA for the CDR3 is TGCGCCAGCAGCTCCCGGATTAGCGGGGGGGTTACCGGGGAGCTGTTTTTT. The chain carries TRBV5-1 and TRBJ2-2; 11 positions match TRBD2. CDR1 SGHRS and CDR2 YFSETQ come from the germline V gene. The CDR3 covers 17 residues. V lost 3 bases, J lost 5 bases, and 9 bases stayed unmatched.

The rearrangement links TRBV2 to TRBJ1-1; D is unclear. This CDR3 region has 14 residues. Germline V CDR1 and CDR2: SNHLY, FYNNEI. V was pared by 3 bases and J by 1 base, with 9 bases between. The CDR3 sequence is CASSEYEANTEAFF. The CDR3 DNA reads TGTGCCAGCAGTGAGTACGAGGCGAACACTGAAGCTTTCTTT. Full variable domain (rest looked up from reference TRBV2 and TRBJ1-1): EPEVTQTPSHQVTQMGQEVILRCVPISNHLYFYWYRQILGQKVEFLVSFYNNEISEKSEIFDDQFSVERPDGSNFTLKIRSTKLEDSAMYFCASSEYEANTEAFFGQGTRLTVV.

V usage is TRBV5-1 and J usage is TRBJ2-3; possible D gene TRBD1, 6 bases. This CDR3 contains 18 residues. Deletions cut 0 bases from V and 0 bases from J, with 17 bases between. The germline V gene encodes CDR1 SGHRS and CDR2 YFSETQ. In DNA form, the CDR3 reads TGCGCCAGCAGCTTGGCCGGCGGTGAAGGGGGTAGCACAGATACGCAGTATTTT. It encodes CASSLAGGEGGSTDTQYF.

The chain carries TRBV2 and TRBJ2-5; D possibly corresponds to TRBD1 (5 bases). Per germline, CDR1 SNHLY and CDR2 FYNNEI. This CDR3 comprises 13 residues. Trimming pared 6 bases from V and 5 bases from J, leaving 13 bases between. CDR3 bases: TGTGCCAGCAGGGCATTGCAGGGTGAGACCCAGTACTTC. Amino acids: CASRALQGETQYF.

The chain carries TRBV5-1 and TRBJ2-1; unclear D gene. Trimming took off 0 bases at V and 0 bases at J, with 7 bases between the two ends. Germline V gene data show CDR1 as SGHRS and CDR2 as YFSETQ. The CDR3 extends over 15 amino acids. The CDR3 DNA reads TGCGCCAGCAGCTTGGGGGCAAGCTCCTACAATGAGCAGTTCTTC. It is translated as CASSLGASSYNEQFF.

This chain joins TRBV5-1 and TRBJ1-2; 8 bases are shared with TRBD1. V was clipped by 5 bases and J by 2 bases; unmatched bases: 17. The CDR3 length is 18 residues. Germline loops: CDR1 SGHRS, CDR2 YFSETQ. The CDR3 region has the DNA TGCGCCAGCAGACCAGGACAGGGAGAAAGTCCTAGGAACTATGGCTACACCTTC. Translation gives CASRPGQGESPRNYGYTF.

V and J are TRBV4-3 and TRBJ2-3, with D possibly TRBD2 on 6 matching bases. V gave up 1 base and J gave up 4 bases, with 18 bases separating them. Germline CDR1 and CDR2: LGHNA and YSLEER. The CDR3 has 17 residues. DNA for the CDR3: TGCGCCAGCAGCCAAGGGGGGGATGGCACCTTGGCAGATACGCAGTATTTT. Translating gives CASSQGGDGTLADTQYF.

The chain carries TRBV19 and TRBJ2-1, with 10 bases identical to TRBD2. Germline assignment: CDR1 LNHDA and CDR2 SQIVND (reference sequence). Trimming removed 5 bases from V and 4 bases from J; junction bases left unmatched: 8. CDR3 length: 16 amino acids. CDR3 sequence (DNA): TGTGCCAGTAGTGCACTAGCGGGGCGACAATACAATGAGCAGTTCTTC. The encoded protein is CASSALAGRQYNEQFF.

This chain uses TRBV10-3 with TRBJ1-3; D not certain. The CDR3 length is 11 residues. The germline V and J ends were trimmed by 5 bases and 7 bases, with 6 bases remaining between them. CDR1 is ENHRY and CDR2 is SYGVKD in the germline V gene. The CDR3 loop reads CAISNLNTIYF. As DNA, the CDR3 is TGTGCCATCAGTAATCTGAACACCATATATTTT.

The chain recombines TRBV7-8 with TRBJ1-4, with D hard to call. V lost 2 bases and J lost 0, with 13 bases in between. The CDR3 has 17 residues. The V gene's germline CDR1 is SGHVS and CDR2 FQNEAQ. In DNA form, the CDR3 reads TGTGCCAGCAGCTTATTATGGTGGCCCACAACTAATGAAAAACTGTTTTTT. As protein: CASSLLWWPTTNEKLFF.